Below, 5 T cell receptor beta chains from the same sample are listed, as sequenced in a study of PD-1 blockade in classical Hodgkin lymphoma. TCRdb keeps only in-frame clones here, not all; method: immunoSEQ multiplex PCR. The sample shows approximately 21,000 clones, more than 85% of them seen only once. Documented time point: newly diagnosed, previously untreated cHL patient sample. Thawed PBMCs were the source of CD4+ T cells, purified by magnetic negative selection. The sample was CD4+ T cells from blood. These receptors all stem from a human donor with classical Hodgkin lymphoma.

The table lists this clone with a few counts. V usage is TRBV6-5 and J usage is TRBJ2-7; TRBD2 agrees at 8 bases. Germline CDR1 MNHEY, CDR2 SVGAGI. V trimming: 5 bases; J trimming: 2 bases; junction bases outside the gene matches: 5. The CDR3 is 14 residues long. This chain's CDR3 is CASSRAGVAYEQYF. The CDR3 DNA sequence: TGTGCCAGCAGTCGAGCGGGGGTCGCCTACGAGCAGTACTTC.

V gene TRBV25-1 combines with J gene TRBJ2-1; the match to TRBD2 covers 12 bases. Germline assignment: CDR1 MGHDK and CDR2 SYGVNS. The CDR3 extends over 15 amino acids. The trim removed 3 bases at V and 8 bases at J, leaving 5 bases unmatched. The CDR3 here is CASSDLAGGIDEQFF. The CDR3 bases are TGTGCCAGCAGTGATCTAGCGGGAGGGATCGATGAGCAGTTCTTC.

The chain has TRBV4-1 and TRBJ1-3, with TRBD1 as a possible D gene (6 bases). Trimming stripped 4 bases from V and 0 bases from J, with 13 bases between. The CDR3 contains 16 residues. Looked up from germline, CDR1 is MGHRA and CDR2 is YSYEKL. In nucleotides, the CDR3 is TGCGCCAGCAGCCCTTTCAAAGGGGGCTCTGGAAACACCATATATTTT. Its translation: CASSPFKGGSGNTIYF.

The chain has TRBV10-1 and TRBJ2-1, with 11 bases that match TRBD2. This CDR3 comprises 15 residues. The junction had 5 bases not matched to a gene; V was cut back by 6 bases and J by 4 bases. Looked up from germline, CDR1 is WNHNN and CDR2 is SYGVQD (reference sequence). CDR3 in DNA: TGCGCCAGCAGCAGACTAGCGGGGCTATACAATGAGCAGTTCTTC. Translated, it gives CASSRLAGLYNEQFF.

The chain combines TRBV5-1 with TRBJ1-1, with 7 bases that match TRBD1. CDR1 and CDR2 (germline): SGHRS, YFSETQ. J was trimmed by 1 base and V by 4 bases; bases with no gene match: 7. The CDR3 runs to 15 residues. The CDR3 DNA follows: TGCGCCAGCAGCCCGCTCGGGACAGCGAACACTGAAGCTTTCTTT. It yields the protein CASSPLGTANTEAFF. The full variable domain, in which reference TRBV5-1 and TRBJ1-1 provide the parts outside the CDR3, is KAGVTQTPRYLIKTRGQQVTLSCSPISGHRSVSWYQQTPGQGLQFLFEYFSETQRNKGNFPGRFSGRQFSNSRSEMNVSTLELGDSALYLCASSPLGTANTEAFFGQGTRLTVV.